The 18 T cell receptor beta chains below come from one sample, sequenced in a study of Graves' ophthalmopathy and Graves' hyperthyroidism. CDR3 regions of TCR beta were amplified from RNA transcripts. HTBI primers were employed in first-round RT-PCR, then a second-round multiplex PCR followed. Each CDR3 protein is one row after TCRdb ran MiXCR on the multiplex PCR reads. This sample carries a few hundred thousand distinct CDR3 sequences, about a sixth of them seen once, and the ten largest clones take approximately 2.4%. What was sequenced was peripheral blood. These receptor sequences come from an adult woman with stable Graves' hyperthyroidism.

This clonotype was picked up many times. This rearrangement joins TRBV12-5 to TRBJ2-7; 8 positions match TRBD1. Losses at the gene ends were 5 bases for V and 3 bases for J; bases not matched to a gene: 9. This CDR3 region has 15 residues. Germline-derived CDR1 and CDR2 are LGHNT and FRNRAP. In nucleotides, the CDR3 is TGTGCTAGTGGTATCGGGACAGGCCTTAACTACGAGCAGTACTTC. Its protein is CASGIGTGLNYEQYF.

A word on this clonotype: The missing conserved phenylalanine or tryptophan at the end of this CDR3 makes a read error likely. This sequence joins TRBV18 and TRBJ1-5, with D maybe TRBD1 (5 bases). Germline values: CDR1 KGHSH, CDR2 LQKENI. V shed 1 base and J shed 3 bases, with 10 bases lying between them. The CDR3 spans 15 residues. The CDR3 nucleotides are TGTGCCAGCTCACCACGGGACGGACTCAATCAGCCCCAGCATGTT. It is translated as CASSPRDGLNQPQHV.

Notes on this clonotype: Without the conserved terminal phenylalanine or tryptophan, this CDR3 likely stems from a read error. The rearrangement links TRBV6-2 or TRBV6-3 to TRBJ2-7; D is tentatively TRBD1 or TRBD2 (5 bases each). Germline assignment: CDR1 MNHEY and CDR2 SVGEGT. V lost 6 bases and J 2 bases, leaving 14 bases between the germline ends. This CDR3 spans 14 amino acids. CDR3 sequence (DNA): TGTGCCAGCAGGGGGGAGTACATGGCCTACGAGCAGTACTTG. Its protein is CASRGEYMAYEQYL.

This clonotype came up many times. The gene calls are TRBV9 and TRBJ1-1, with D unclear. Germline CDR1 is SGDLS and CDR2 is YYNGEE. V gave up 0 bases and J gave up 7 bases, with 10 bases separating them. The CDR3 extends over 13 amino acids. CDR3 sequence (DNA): TGTGCCAGCAGCGTAGGATATCTGGGTGAAGCTTTCTTT. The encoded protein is CASSVGYLGEAFF.

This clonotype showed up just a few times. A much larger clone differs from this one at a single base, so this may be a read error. The CDR3 loop is CASSLSRPETQCF. For the CDR3, the DNA is TGTGCCAGCAGTTTATCTCGGCCGGAGACCCAGTGCTTC. The chain couples TRBV28 to TRBJ2-5; D remains ambiguous. This CDR3 spans 13 amino acids. CDR1 MDHEN and CDR2 SYDVKM come from the germline V gene.

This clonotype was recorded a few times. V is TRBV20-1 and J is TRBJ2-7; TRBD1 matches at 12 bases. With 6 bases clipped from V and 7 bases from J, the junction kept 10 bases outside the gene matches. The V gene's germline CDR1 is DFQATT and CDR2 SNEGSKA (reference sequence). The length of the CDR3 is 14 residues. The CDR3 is CSATGTGGRTEQYF. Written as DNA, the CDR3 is TGCAGTGCCACCGGGACAGGGGGCCGTACGGAGCAGTACTTC.

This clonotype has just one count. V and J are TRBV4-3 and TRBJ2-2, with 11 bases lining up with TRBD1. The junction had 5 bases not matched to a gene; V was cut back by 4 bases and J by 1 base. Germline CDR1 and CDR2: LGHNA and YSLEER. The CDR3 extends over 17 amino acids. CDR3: CASSPGQGARNTGELFF. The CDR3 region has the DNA TGCGCCAGCAGCCCCGGACAGGGGGCGCGGAACACCGGGGAGCTGTTTTTT.

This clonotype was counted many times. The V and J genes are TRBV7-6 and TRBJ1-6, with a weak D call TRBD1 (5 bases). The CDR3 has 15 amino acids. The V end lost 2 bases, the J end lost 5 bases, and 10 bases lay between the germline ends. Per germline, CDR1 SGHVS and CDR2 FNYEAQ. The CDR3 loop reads CASSLFGADNSPLHF. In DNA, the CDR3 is TGTGCCAGCAGCTTATTTGGGGCAGATAATTCACCCCTCCACTTT.

In DNA, the CDR3 is TGCAGTGCGCGGCCGGGGAGATCCTACAATGAGCAGTTCTTC. The encoded protein is CSARPGRSYNEQFF. This chain joins TRBV20-1 and TRBJ2-1; D perhaps matches TRBD2 (5 bases). CDR1 and CDR2 from the germline V gene are DFQATT and SNEGSKA (reference sequence). V lost 6 bases to trimming and J lost 1 base, with 13 bases between them. The CDR3 covers 14 residues.

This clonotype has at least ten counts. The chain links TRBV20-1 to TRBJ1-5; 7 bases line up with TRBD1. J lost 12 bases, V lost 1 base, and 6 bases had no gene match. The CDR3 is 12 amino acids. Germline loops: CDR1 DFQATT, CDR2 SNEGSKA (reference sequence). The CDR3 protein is CSARVRDRVQHF. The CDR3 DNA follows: TGCAGTGCTAGAGTTAGGGACAGAGTCCAGCATTTT.

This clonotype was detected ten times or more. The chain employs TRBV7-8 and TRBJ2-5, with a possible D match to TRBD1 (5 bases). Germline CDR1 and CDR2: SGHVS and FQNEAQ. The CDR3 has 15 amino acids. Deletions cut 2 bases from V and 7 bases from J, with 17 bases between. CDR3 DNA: TGTGCCAGCAGCTTAATTAGGGGTGTCGTCGGGACCCAGTACTTC. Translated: CASSLIRGVVGTQYF.

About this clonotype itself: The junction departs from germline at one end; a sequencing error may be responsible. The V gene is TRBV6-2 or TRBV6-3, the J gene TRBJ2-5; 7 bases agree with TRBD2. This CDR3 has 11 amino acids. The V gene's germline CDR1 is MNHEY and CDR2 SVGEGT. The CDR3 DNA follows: TGTGCCAGCAAGCGGGAAGAGACCAAGTACTTC. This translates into CASKREETKYF.

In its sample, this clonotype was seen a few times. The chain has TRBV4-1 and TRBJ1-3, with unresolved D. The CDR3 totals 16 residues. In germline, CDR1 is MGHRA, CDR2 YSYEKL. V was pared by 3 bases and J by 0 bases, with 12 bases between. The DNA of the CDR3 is TGCGCCAGCAGCCAGGCCCCCAGCTTCTCTGGAAACACCATATATTTT. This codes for CASSQAPSFSGNTIYF.

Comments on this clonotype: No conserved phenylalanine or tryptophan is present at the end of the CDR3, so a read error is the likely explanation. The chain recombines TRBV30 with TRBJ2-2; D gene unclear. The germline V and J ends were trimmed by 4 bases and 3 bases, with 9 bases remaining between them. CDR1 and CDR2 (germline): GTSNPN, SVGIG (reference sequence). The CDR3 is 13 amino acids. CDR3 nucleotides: TGTGCCTGGAACCGGGCGGACACCGGGGAGCTGTTTTCT. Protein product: CAWNRADTGELFS.

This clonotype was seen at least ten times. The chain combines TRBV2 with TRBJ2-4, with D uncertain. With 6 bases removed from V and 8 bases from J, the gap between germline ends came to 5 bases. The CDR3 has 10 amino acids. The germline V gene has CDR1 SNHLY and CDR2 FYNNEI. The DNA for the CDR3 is TGTGCCAGCAGGTTGGACATTCAGTACTTC. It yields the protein CASRLDIQYF.

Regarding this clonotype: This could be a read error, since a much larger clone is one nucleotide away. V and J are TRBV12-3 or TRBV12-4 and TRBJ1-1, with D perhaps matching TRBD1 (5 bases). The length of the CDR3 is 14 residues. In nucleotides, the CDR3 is TGTGTCAGCAGTTTAGCGACAGTGAACACTGAAGCTTTCTTT. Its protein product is CVSSLATVNTEAFF.

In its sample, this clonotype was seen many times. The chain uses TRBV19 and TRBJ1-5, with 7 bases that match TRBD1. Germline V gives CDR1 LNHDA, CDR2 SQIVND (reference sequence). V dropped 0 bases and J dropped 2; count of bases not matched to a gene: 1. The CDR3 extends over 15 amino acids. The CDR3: CASSIEGGRNQPQHF. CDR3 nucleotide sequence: TGTGCCAGTAGTATAGAAGGGGGCCGCAATCAGCCCCAGCATTTT.

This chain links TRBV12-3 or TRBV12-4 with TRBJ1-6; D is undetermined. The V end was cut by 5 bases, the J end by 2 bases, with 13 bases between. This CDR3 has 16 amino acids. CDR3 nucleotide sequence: TGTGCCAGCAGTCGCCTTGGGGTAGCCTATAATTCACCCCTCCACTTT. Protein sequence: CASSRLGVAYNSPLHF.